This entry lists 20 T cell receptor beta chains sequenced from one sample in a study of cytomegalovirus exposure and HLA in healthy donors. PCR involved 60 Vbeta and 13 Jbeta primers. This table comes from immunoSEQ multiplex PCR, and its TCRdb copy is limited to in-frame clones, with some not included. The sample yields over 150,000 clones, more than 80% seen once. Material: PBMCs. These receptors came from a woman under 40 in good health and CMV-seropositive.

In DNA form, the CDR3 reads TGTGCCAGCAGTGCCCACAGGAACACTGAAGCTTTCTTT. It codes for CASSAHRNTEAFF. The gene calls are TRBV27 and TRBJ1-1; D gene unclear. The CDR3 covers 13 residues. Germline CDR1 is MNHEY and CDR2 is SMNVEV (reference sequence). Trimming took off 5 bases at V and 1 base at J, with 8 bases between the two ends.

The chain carries TRBV9 and TRBJ1-5; D uncertain. The CDR3 is 15 amino acids. The V end was cut by 4 bases, the J end by 0 bases, with 11 bases between. Germline-derived CDR1 and CDR2 are SGDLS and YYNGEE. The CDR3 region has the DNA TGTGCCAGCAGCCAGGTCCCATATAGCAATCAGCCCCAGCATTTT. It is translated as CASSQVPYSNQPQHF.

This rearrangement joins TRBV27 to TRBJ1-2; 12 nucleotides match TRBD1. Germline-derived CDR1 and CDR2 are MNHEY and SMNVEV (reference sequence). V was clipped by 3 bases and J by 7 bases; unmatched bases: 9. The CDR3 loop spans 16 amino acids. CDR3 region: CASSFNRDRGRVGYTF. DNA for the CDR3: TGTGCCAGCAGTTTTAACCGGGACAGGGGGCGCGTTGGCTACACCTTC.

The chain recombines TRBV18 with TRBJ1-3; D may be TRBD1 (6 bases). This CDR3 is built from 16 residues. From germline, CDR1 is KGHSH and CDR2 LQKENI. The V end was cut by 4 bases, the J end by 5 bases, with 18 bases between. CDR3 bases: TGTGCCAGCTCACGGAGACAGGTTACCACTCGAAACACCATATATTTT. Protein: CASSRRQVTTRNTIYF.

This chain joins TRBV18 and TRBJ1-5; D might be TRBD1 (6 bases). Germline values: CDR1 KGHSH, CDR2 LQKENI. The V end was cut by 5 bases, the J end by 3 bases, with 11 bases between. This CDR3 comprises 14 residues. CDR3 loop: CASSFTGFNQPQHF. In DNA, the CDR3 is TGTGCCAGCTCATTTACAGGGTTCAATCAGCCCCAGCATTTT.

The chain links TRBV12-1 to TRBJ1-5; the DNA was not compared with TRBD1, the D call given in the table. TRBV12-1 is classified as a pseudogene. The CDR3 is 15 residues long. CDR3: CASTIDRGWNQPQHF. DNA of the CDR3: TGTGCCAGCACCATAGACAGGGGTTGGAATCAGCCCCAGCATTTT.

The J gene is TRBJ2-7, the V gene TRBV9, with 7 bases that match TRBD1. The CDR3 runs 15 residues. V lost 0 bases and J lost 3; bases outside the gene matches: 6. CDR1 and CDR2 (germline): SGDLS, YYNGEE. The CDR3 coding sequence is TGTGCCAGCAGCGTAGGGGGACAGAGAATCTACGAGCAGTACTTC. Its protein is CASSVGGQRIYEQYF.

The gene calls are TRBV19 and TRBJ2-3, with 9 positions matching TRBD1. Losses at the gene ends were 3 bases for V and 0 bases for J; bases not matched to a gene: 4. The V gene's germline CDR1 is LNHDA and CDR2 SQIVND (reference sequence). The CDR3 totals 16 residues. CDR3 residues: CASSILQGASTDTQYF. The CDR3 region has the DNA TGTGCCAGTAGTATTCTACAGGGGGCAAGCACAGATACGCAGTATTTT.

The J gene is TRBJ2-7, the V gene TRBV4-1; D not resolved. The CDR3 length is 15 residues. Germline CDR1 MGHRA, CDR2 YSYEKL. V was trimmed by 2 bases and J by 5 bases, leaving 16 bases between them. The CDR3 bases are TGCGCCAGCAGCCAATTTGAGAGTTTTCCCCACGAGCAGTACTTC. This codes for CASSQFESFPHEQYF.

The chain joins TRBV5-6 to TRBJ2-1, with D possibly being TRBD2 (6 bases). V was clipped by 3 bases and J by 12 bases, with 19 bases between them. Germline CDR1 is SGHDT and CDR2 is YYEEEE. The CDR3 length is 14 residues. The CDR3 DNA sequence: TGTGCCAGCAGCTCGGCGGGGCGGGTGTTGGTGCAGTTCTTC. It yields the protein CASSSAGRVLVQFF.

This chain connects TRBV7-9 to TRBJ2-5, with 7 bases lining up with TRBD1. CDR1 and CDR2 (germline): SEHNR, FQNEAQ (reference sequence). The CDR3 has 16 amino acids. V lost 5 bases, J lost 4 bases, and 13 bases stayed unmatched. CDR3 nucleotides: TGTGCCAGCAGCCCGTCGACAGGGTTAGTGGCAGAGACCCAGTACTTC. Its translation: CASSPSTGLVAETQYF.

This clone was picked up a small number of times. The chain has TRBV29-1 and TRBJ2-1; the D is unclear. Trimming took 1 base from V and 0 from J, leaving 7 bases between them. CDR3 size: 14 residues. Germline values: CDR1 SQVTM, CDR2 ANQGSEA. CDR3 DNA: TGCAGCGTTGAAGGTATGAGCTCCTACAATGAGCAGTTCTTC. As protein: CSVEGMSSYNEQFF.

The rearrangement joins TRBV4-2 to TRBJ2-2; D unclear. Germline loops: CDR1 LGHNA, CDR2 YNFKEQ. CDR3 length: 11 residues. The V and J ends lost 5 bases and 9 bases respectively, with 7 bases between them. The DNA for the CDR3 is TGTGCCAGCAGCAACAATAGGGAGCTGTTTTTT. Protein sequence: CASSNNRELFF.

In this sample, this clone turned up a few times. The chain employs TRBV4-2 and TRBJ1-3; TRBD1 might be the D (5 bases). CDR1 and CDR2 from the germline V gene are LGHNA and YNFKEQ. The CDR3 totals 14 residues. With 7 bases removed from V and 4 bases from J, the gap between germline ends came to 14 bases. CDR3 loop: CASTSQVLGNTIYF. The CDR3 bases are TGTGCCAGCACCTCACAGGTACTCGGAAACACCATATATTTT.

The V and J genes are TRBV28 and TRBJ1-3, with 8 nucleotides matching TRBD1. The CDR3 has 14 residues. The ends lost 6 bases at V and 0 bases at J; junction bases unmatched: 1. Germline-derived CDR1 and CDR2 are MDHEN and SYDVKM. The CDR3 loop is CASRQGVSGNTIYF. In nucleotides, the CDR3 is TGTGCCAGCAGACAGGGGGTCTCTGGAAACACCATATATTTT.

V and J are TRBV18 and TRBJ2-5, with 13 bases matching TRBD2. The CDR3 covers 14 residues. V gave up 3 bases and J gave up 5 bases; unmatched junction bases: 0. Looked up from germline, CDR1 is KGHSH and CDR2 is LQKENI. The CDR3 DNA reads TGTGCCAGCTCACCGGGACTAGCGGGGGAGACCCAGTACTTC. This encodes CASSPGLAGETQYF.

V is TRBV10-3 and J is TRBJ1-5, with TRBD1 matching 10 bases. The CDR3 spans 14 residues. V gave up 6 bases and J gave up 2 bases; unmatched junction bases: 1. Germline loops: CDR1 ENHRY, CDR2 SYGVKD. The CDR3 protein is CAISGTGGNQPQHF. DNA for the CDR3: TGTGCCATCAGCGGGACAGGGGGCAATCAGCCCCAGCATTTT.

This clone has more than one count but fewer than ten. This chain joins TRBV4-1 and TRBJ1-3; no definite D call. CDR1 MGHRA and CDR2 YSYEKL come from the germline V gene. CDR3 size: 13 residues. Trimming removed 1 base from V and 8 bases from J, with 9 bases in between. In DNA form, the CDR3 reads TGCGCCAGCAGCCAAGCTTCGGGAGACACCATATATTTT. This codes for CASSQASGDTIYF.

With respect to this clone: This CDR3 is also generated by other DNA sequences in the sample. This rearrangement joins TRBV7-9 to TRBJ1-1, with D perhaps TRBD1 (5 bases). This CDR3 is built from 14 residues. Germline values: CDR1 SEHNR, CDR2 FQNEAQ (reference sequence). The V end lost 3 bases, the J end lost 0 bases, and 8 bases lay between the germline ends. In DNA, the CDR3 is TGTGCCAGCAGCTTTGCAGGGATGAACACTGAAGCTTTCTTT. This codes for CASSFAGMNTEAFF.

The chain has TRBV6-4 and TRBJ1-6; TRBD1 matches 10 bases. Germline CDR1 MRHNA, CDR2 SNTAGT. Unmatched junction bases numbered 6, after V lost 3 bases and J lost 4 bases. The CDR3 runs 17 residues. CDR3 loop: CASSEPGQGYYNSPLHF. Written as DNA, the CDR3 is TGTGCCAGCAGTGAGCCGGGACAGGGGTATTATAATTCACCCCTCCACTTT.